This T cell receptor (beta chain) was observed in a study of radiation and T cells in renal cell carcinoma. Trimming cost V 6 bases and J 0 bases, with 12 bases left between them. The CDR3 consists of 14 residues. Germline V CDR1 and CDR2: SGHTA, FQGNSA. Remarks on this clone: The antigen is unknown.

Clones were sequenced by immunoSEQ multiplex PCR, and TCRdb holds only the in-frame ones, with some missing. Among 110,000 to 150,000 clones listed, less than 85% were seen once. General study results and limits: From baseline, blood top tumor clonotypes peaked at 2 weeks post-radiation.

Time point noted: baseline pretreatment blood. Treatment specified: 15 Gy SBRT to primary tumor, nephrectomy 4 weeks later. Clear cell pathology was present in this patient's renal cell carcinoma. The clonotype originates from a woman in her forties or fifties with renal cell carcinoma. The chain recombines TRBV7-2 with TRBJ2-7; the D is unclear. Source: blood, taken from a patient whose treatment included radiotherapy and nephrectomy. In nucleotides, the CDR3 is TGTGCCAGCAGTCCATCAGCTAGCTCCTACGAGCAGTACTTC. Encoded protein: CASSPSASSYEQYF.